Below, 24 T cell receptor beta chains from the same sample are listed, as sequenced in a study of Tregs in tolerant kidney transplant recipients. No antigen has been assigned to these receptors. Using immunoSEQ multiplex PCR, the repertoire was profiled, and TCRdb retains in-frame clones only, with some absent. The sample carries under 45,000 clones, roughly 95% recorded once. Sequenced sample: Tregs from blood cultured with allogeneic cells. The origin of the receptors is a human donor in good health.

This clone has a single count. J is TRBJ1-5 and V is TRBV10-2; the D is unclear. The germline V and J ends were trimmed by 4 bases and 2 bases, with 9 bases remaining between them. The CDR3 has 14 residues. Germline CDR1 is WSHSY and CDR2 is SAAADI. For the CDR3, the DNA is TGCGCCAGCAGTGTCCCAGGCCGCAATCAGCCCCAGCATTTT. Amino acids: CASSVPGRNQPQHF.

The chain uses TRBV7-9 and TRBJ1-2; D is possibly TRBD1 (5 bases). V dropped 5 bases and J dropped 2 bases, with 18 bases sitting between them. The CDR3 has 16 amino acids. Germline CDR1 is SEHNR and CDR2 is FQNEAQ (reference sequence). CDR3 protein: CASSRISTDTNYGYTF. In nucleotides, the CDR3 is TGTGCCAGCAGCCGAATAAGCACGGACACAAACTATGGCTACACCTTC.

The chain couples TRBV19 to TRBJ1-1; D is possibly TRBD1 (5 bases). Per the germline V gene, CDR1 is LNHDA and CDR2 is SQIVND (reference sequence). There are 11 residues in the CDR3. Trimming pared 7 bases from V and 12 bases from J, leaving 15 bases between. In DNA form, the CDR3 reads TGTGCCAGTAAAGGGGCGGTGAGGACTTTCTTT. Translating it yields CASKGAVRTFF. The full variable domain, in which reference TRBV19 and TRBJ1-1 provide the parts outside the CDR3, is DGGITQSPKYLFRKEGQNVTLSCEQNLNHDAMYWYRQDPGQGLRLIYYSQIVNDFQKGDIAEGYSVSREKKESFPLTVTSAQKNPTAFYLCASKGAVRTFFGQGTRLTVV.

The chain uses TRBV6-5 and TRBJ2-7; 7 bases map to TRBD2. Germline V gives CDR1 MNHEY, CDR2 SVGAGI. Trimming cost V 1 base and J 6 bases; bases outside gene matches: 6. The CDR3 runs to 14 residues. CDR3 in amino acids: CASSYWGEGTEQYF. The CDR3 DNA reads TGTGCCAGCAGTTACTGGGGGGAGGGGACCGAGCAGTACTTC.

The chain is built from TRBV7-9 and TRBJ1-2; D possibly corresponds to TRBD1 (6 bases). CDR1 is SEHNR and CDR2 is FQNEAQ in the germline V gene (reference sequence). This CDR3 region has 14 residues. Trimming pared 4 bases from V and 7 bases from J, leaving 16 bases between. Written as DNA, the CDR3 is TGTGCCAGCAGCTCCGAAGAGGGGGGGATTGGCTACACCTTC. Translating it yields CASSSEEGGIGYTF. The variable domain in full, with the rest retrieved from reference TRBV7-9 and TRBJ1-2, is DTGVSQNPRHKITKRGQNVTFRCDPISEHNRLYWYRQTLGQGPEFLTYFQNEAQLEKSRLLSDRFSAERPKGSFSTLEIQRTEQGDSAMYLCASSSEEGGIGYTFGSGTRLTVV.

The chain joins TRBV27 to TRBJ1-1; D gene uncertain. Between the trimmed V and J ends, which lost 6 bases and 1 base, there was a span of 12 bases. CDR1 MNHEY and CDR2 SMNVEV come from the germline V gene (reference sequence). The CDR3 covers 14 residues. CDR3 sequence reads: CASRGTLWNTEAFF. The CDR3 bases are TGTGCCAGCAGGGGTACACTCTGGAACACTGAAGCTTTCTTT.

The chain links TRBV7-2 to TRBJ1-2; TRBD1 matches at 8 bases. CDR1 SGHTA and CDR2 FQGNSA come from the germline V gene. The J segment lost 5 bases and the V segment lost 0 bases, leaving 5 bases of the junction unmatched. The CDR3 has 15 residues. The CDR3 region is CASSLAAQGVYGYTF. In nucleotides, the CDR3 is TGTGCCAGCAGCTTAGCGGCACAGGGGGTGTATGGCTACACCTTC. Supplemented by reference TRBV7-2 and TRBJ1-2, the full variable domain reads GAGVSQSPSNKVTEKGKDVELRCDPISGHTALYWYRQSLGQGLEFLIYFQGNSAPDKSGLPSDRFSAERTGGSVSTLTIQRTQQEDSAVYLCASSLAAQGVYGYTFGSGTRLTVV.

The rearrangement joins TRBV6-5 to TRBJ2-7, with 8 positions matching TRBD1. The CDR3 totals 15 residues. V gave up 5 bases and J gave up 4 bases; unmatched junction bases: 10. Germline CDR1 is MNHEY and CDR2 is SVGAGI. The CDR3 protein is CASSGTGTGRYEQYF. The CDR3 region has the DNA TGTGCCAGCAGTGGGACCGGGACAGGAAGGTACGAGCAGTACTTC.

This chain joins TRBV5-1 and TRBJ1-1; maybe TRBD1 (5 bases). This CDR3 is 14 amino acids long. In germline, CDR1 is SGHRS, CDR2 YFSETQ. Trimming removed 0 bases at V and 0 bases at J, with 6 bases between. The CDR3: CASSLGGLNTEAFF. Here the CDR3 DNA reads TGCGCCAGCAGCTTGGGGGGCCTGAACACTGAAGCTTTCTTT. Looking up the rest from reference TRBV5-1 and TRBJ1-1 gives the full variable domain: KAGVTQTPRYLIKTRGQQVTLSCSPISGHRSVSWYQQTPGQGLQFLFEYFSETQRNKGNFPGRFSGRQFSNSRSEMNVSTLELGDSALYLCASSLGGLNTEAFFGQGTRLTVV.

CDR3 sequence: CASSSRTSTGGDTQYF. CDR3 nucleotides: TGTGCCAGCAGCTCGAGGACTAGCACGGGGGGAGATACGCAGTATTTT. The chain couples TRBV5-4 to TRBJ2-3, with TRBD2 matching over 8 bases. The CDR3 has 16 residues. CDR1 is SGHNT, CDR2 YYREEE, per germline (reference sequence). V was clipped by 3 bases and J by 5 bases; unmatched bases: 11.

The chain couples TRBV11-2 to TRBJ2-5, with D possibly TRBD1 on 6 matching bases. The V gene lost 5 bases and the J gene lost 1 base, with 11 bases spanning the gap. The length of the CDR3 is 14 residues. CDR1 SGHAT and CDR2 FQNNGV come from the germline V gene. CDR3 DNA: TGTGCCAGCAGCCCTCAGGGGATCCAAGAGACCCAGTACTTC. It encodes CASSPQGIQETQYF.

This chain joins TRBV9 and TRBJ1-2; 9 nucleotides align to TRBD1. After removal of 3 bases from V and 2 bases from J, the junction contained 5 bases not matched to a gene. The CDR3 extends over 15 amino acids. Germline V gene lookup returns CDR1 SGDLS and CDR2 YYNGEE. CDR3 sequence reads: CASSAWDRANYGYTF. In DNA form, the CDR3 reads TGTGCCAGCAGCGCATGGGACAGGGCAAACTATGGCTACACCTTC.

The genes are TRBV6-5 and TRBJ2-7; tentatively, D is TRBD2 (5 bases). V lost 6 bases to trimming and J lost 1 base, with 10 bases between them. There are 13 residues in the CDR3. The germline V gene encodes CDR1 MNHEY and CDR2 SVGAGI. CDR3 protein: CASSRSGSYEQYF. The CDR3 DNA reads TGTGCCAGCAGCCGCTCGGGGTCCTACGAGCAGTACTTC.

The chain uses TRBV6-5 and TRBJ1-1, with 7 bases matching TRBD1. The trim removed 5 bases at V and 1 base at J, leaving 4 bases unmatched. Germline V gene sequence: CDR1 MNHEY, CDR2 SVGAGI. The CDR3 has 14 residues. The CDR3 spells CASSIGTANTEAFF. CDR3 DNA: TGTGCCAGCAGTATCGGGACAGCGAACACTGAAGCTTTCTTT.

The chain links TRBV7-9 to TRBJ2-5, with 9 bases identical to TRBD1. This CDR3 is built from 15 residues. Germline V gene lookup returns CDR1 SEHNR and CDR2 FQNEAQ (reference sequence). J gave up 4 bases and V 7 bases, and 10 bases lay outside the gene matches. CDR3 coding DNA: TGTGCCAGCACAAGGGACAGGGTTCTTCGAGAGACCCAGTACTTC. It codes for CASTRDRVLRETQYF.

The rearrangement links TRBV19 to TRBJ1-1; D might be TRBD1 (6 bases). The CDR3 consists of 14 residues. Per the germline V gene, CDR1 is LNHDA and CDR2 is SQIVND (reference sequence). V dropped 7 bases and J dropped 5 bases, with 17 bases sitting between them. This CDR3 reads CASTRGQWRTEAFF. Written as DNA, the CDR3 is TGTGCCAGTACCAGAGGACAGTGGAGGACTGAAGCTTTCTTT.

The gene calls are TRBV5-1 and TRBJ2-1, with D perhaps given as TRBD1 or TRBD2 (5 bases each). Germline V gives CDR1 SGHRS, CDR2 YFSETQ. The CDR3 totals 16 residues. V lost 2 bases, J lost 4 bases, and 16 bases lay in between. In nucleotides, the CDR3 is TGCGCCAGCAGCTTACCTTCCGGGACGTTTTACAATGAGCAGTTCTTC. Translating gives CASSLPSGTFYNEQFF.

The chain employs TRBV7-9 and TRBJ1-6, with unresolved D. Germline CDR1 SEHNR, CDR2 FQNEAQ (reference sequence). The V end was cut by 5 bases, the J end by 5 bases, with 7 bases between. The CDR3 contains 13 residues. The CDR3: CASSPRDNSPLHF. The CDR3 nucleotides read TGTGCCAGCAGCCCGAGGGATAATTCACCCCTCCACTTT.

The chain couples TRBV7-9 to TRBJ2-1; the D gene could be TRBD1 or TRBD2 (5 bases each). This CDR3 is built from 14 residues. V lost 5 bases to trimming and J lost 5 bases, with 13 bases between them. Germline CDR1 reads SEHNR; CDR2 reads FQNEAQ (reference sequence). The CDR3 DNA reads TGTGCCAGCAGCCGAGGGACGGTAGACAATGAGCAGTTCTTC. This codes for CASSRGTVDNEQFF.

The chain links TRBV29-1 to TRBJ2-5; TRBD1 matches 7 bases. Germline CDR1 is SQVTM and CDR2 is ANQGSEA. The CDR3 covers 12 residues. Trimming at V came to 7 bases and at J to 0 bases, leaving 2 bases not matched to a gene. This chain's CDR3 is CSAQGYQETQYF. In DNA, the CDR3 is TGCAGCGCACAGGGGTACCAAGAGACCCAGTACTTC.

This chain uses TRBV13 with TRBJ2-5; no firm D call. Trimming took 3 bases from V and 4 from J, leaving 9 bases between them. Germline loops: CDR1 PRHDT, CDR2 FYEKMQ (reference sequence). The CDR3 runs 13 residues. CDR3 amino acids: CASSFRGLETQYF. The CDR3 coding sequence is TGTGCCAGCAGCTTCCGCGGTTTAGAGACCCAGTACTTC.

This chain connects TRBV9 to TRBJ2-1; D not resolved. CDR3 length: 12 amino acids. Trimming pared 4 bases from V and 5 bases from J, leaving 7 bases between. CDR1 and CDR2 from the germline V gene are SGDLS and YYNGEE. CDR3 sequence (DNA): TGTGCCAGCAGCAAGACACACAATGAGCAGTTCTTC. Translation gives CASSKTHNEQFF.

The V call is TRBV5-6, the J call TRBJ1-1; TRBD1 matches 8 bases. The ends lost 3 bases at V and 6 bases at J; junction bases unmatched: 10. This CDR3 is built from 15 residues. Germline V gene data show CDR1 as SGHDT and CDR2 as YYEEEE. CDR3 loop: CASSSRDRMSAEAFF. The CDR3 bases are TGTGCCAGCAGCTCCCGGGACAGGATGTCGGCTGAAGCTTTCTTT.

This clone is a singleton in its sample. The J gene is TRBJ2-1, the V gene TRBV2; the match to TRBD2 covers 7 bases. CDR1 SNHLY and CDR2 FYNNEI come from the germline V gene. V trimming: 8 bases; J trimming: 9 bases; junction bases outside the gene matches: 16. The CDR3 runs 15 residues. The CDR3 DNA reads TGTGCCAGCGACCGGGACTGGGGATCGGGAGGTGAGCAGTTCTTC. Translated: CASDRDWGSGGEQFF.